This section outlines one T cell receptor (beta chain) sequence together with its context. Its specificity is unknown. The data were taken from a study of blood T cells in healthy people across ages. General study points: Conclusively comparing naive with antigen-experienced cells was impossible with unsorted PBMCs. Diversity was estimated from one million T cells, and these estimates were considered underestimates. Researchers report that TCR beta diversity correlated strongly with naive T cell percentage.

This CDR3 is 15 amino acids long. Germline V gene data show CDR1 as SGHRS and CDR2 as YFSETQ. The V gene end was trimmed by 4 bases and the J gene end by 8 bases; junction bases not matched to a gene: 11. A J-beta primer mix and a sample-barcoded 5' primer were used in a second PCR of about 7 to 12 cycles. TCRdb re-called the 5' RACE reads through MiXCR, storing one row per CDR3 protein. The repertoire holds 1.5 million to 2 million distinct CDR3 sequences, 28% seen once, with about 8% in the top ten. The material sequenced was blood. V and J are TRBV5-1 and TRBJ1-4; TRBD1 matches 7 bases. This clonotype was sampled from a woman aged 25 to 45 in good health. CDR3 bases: TGCGCCAGCAGCATACAGGGGAAGTTTCGGGAAAAACTGTTTTTT. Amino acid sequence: CASSIQGKFREKLFF.